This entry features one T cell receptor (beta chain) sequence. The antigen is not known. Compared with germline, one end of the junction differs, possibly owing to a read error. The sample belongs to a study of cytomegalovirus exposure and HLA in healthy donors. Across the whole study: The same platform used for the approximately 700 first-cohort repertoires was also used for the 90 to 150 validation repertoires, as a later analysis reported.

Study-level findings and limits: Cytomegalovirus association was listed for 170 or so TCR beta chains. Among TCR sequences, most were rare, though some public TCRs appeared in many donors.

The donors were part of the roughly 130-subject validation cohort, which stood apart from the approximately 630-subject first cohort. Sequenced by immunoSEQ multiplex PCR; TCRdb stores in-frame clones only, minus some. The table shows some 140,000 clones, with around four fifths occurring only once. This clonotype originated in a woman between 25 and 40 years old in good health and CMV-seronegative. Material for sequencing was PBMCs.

The CDR3 region is CASSPFNSPLHF. The CDR3 region has the DNA TGTGCCAGCAGCCCCTTTAATTCCCCCCTCCACTTT. This chain joins TRBV7-2 and TRBJ1-6; D unresolved. Germline V gives CDR1 SGHTA, CDR2 FQGNSA. The length of the CDR3 is 12 residues.